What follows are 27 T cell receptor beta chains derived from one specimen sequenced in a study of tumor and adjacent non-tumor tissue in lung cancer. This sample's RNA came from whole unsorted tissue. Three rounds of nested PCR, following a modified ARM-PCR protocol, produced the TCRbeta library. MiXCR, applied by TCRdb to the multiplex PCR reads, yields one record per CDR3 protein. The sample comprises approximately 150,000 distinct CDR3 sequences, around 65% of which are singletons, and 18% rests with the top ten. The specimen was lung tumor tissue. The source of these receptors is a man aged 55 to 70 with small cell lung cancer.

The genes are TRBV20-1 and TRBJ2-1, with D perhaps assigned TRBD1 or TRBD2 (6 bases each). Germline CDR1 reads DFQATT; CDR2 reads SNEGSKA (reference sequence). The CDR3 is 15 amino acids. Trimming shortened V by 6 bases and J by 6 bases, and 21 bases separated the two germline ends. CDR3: CSATRGAGALNEQFF. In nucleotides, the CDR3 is TGCAGTGCCACTAGGGGGGCGGGCGCCCTCAATGAGCAGTTCTTC.

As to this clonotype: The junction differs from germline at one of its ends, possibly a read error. The DNA for the CDR3 is TGTGCCAGCTCTAGGACAGGGTCTGATGCGGGGAACACCTGGGAGCTGTTTTTT. Its protein product is CASSRTGSDAGNTWELFF. This chain connects TRBV12-3 or TRBV12-4 to TRBJ2-2; TRBD1 agrees at 8 bases. This CDR3 is built from 18 residues.

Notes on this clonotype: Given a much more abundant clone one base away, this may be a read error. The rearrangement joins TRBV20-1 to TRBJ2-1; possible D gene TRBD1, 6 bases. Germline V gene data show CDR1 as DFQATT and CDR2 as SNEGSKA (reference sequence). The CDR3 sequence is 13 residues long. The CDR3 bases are TGCAGTGCTCGGACACTGGGCGAGGGGGAGCGGTTCTTC. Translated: CSARTLGEGERFF.

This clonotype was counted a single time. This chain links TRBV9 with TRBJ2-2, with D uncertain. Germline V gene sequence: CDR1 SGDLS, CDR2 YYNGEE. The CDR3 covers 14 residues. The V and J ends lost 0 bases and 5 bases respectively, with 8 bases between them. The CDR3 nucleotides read TGTGCCAGCAGCGTAGTGGTGGGTACCGGGGAGCTGTTTTTT. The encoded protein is CASSVVVGTGELFF.

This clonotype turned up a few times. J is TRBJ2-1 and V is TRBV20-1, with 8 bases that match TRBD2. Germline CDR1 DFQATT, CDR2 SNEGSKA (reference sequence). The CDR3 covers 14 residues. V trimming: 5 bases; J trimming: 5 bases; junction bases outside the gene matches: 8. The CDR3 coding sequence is TGCAGTGCTGCAAGCGGGAGTGAGAACAATGAGCAGTTCTTC. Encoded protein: CSAASGSENNEQFF.

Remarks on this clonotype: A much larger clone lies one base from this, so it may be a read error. In nucleotides, the CDR3 is TGTGTCAGCAGCTCGACCCAGGGGGCTTTCTTT. Translating it yields CVSSSTQGAFF. The genes are TRBV7-9 and TRBJ1-1; maybe TRBD1 (6 bases). The CDR3 totals 11 residues. CDR1 and CDR2 from the germline V gene are SEHNR and FQNEAQ (reference sequence).

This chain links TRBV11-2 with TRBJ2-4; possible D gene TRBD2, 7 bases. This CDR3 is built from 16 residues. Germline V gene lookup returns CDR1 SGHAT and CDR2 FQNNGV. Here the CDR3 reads CISSFAGVGGGNIQYF. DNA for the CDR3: TGTATCAGCAGCTTTGCGGGAGTGGGAGGGGGAAACATTCAGTACTTC.

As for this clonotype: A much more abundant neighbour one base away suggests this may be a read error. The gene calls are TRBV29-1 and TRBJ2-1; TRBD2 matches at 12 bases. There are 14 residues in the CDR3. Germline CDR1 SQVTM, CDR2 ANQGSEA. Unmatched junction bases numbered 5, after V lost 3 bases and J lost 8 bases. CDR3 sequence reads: CSVDRTSGTDEQFF. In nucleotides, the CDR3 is TGCAGCGTTGATCGGACTAGCGGGACGGATGAGCAGTTCTTC.

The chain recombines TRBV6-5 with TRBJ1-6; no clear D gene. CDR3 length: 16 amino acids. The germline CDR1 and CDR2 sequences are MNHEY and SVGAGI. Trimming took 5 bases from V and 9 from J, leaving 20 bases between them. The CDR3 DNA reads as TGTGCCAGCAGTGCCACTCGAGCAGTAATAGGTTCACCCCTCCACTTT. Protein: CASSATRAVIGSPLHF.

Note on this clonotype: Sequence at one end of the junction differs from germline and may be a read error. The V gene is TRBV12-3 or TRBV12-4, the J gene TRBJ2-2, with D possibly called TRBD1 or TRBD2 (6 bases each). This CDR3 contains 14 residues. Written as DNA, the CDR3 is TGTGCCAGCAACCTGGACGGGGGCACCGTGGAGCTGTTTTTT. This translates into CASNLDGGTVELFF.

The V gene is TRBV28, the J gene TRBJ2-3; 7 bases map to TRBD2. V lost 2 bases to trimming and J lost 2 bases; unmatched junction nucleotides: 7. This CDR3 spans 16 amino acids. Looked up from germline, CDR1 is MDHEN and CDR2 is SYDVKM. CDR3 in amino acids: CASSLRTRGFTDTQYF. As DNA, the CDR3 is TGTGCCAGCAGTTTAAGGACTAGAGGATTCACAGATACGCAGTATTTT. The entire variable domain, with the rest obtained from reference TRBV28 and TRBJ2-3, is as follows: DVKVTQSSRYLVKRTGEKVFLECVQDMDHENMFWYRQDPGLGLRLIYFSYDVKMKEKGDIPEGYSVSREKKERFSLILESASTNQTSMYLCASSLRTRGFTDTQYFGPGTRLTVL.

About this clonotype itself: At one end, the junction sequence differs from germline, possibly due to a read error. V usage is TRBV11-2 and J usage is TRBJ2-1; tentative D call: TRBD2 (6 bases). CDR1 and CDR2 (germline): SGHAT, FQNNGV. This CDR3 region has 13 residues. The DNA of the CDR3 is TGTGCCAGCAGTCGGGACTCCTACAATGAGCACTTCTTC. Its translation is CASSRDSYNEHFF.

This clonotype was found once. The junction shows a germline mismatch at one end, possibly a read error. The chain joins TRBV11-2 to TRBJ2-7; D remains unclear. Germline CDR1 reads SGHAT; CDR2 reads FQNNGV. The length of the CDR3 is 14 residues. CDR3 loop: CASSSTDRIVEHYF. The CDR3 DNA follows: TGTGCTAGCAGCTCCACAGATAGAATTGTCGAGCATTACTTC.

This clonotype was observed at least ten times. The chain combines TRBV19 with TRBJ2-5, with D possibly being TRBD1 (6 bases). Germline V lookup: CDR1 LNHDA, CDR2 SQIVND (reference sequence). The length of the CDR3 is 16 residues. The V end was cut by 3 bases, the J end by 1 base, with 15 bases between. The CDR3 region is CASSISPTGTQETQYF. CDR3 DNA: TGTGCCAGTAGTATCTCTCCTACAGGGACCCAAGAGACCCAGTACTTC.

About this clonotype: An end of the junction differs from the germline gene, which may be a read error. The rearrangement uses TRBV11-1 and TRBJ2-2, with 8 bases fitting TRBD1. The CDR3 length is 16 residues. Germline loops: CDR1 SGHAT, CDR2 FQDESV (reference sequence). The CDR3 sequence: CAISPPDRVDTGKLFF. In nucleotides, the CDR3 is TGTGCCATCAGCCCCCCGGACAGGGTAGACACCGGGAAGCTGTTTTTT.

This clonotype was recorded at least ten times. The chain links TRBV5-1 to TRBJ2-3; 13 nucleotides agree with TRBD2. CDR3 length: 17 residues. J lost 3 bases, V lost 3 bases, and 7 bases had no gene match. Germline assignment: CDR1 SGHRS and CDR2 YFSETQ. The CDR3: CASSWGLAGSSTDTQYF. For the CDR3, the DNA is TGCGCCAGCAGCTGGGGACTAGCGGGAAGTTCGACAGATACGCAGTATTTT.

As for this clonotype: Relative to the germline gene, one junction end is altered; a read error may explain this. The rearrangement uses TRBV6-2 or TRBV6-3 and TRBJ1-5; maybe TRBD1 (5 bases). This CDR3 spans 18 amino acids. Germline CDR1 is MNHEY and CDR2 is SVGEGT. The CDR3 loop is CASSYSGTHKLGNQPHHF. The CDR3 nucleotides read TGTGCCAGCAGTTACTCCGGGACGCACAAGTTGGGCAATCAGCCCCATCATTTT.

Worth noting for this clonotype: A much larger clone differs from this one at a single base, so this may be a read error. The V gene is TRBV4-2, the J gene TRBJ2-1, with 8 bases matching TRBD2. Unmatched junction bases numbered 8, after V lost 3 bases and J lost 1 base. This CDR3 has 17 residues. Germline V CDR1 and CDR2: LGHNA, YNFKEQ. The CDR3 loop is CASSHASGSGSYNEQFF. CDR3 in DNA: TGTGCCAGCAGCCATGCGAGCGGGAGTGGGTCCTACAATGAGCAGTTCTTC.

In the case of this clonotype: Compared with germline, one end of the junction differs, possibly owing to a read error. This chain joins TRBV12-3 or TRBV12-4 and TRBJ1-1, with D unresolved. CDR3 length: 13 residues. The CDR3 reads CASSFGMVTEAFF. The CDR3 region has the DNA TGCGCCAGCAGTTTCGGCATGGTCACTGAAGCTTTCTTT.

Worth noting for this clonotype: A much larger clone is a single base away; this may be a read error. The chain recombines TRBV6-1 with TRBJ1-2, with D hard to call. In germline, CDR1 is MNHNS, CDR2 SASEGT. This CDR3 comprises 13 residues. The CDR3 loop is CAISEPETYGYTF. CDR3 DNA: TGTGCCATCAGTGAGCCAGAGACCTATGGCTACACCTTC.

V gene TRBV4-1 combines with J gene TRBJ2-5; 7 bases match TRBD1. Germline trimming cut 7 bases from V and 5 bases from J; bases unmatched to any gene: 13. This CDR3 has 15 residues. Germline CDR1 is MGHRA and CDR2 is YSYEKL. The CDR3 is CASTRGGLGTETQYF. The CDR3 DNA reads TGCGCCAGCACCCGAGGGGGCTTGGGTACGGAGACCCAGTACTTC.

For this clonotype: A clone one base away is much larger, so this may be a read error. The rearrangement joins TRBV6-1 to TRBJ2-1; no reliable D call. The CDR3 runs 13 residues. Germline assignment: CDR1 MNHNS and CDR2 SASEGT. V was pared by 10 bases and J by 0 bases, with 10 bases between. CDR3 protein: CAIRHTSYNEQFF. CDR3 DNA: TGTGCCATCCGTCATACCTCCTACAATGAGCAGTTCTTC.

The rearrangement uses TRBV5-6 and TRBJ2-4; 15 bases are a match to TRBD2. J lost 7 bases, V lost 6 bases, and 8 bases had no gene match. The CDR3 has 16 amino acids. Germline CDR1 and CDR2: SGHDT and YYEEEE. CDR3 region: CASTSGLAGGPNIQYF. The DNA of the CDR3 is TGTGCCAGCACCTCAGGACTAGCGGGAGGGCCGAACATTCAGTACTTC.

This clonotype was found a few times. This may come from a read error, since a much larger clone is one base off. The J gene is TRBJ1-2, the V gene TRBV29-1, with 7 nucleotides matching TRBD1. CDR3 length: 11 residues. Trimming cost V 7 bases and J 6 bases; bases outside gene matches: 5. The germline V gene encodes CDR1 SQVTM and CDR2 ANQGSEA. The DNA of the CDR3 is TGCAGCGCTGGGCAGGGGGATGGCTACACCTTC. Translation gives CSAGQGDGYTF.

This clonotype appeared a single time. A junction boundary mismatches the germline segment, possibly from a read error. The CDR3 bases are TGTAGTGCTACCCACAAAGTGGAGGCCCAGTACTTC. It specifies CSATHKVEAQYF. The chain is built from TRBV20-1 and TRBJ2-5, with D maybe TRBD2 (5 bases). Germline V gene sequence: CDR1 DFQATT, CDR2 SNEGSKA (reference sequence). The CDR3 is 12 residues long.

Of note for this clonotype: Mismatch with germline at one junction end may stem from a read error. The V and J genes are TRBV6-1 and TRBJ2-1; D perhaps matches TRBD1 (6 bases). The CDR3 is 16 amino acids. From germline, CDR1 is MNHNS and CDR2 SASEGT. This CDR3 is CTSSEIGGQSYNEQFF. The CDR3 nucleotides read TGTACCAGCAGTGAAATTGGCGGACAGTCGTACAATGAGCAGTTCTTC.

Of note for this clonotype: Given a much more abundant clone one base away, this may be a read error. The chain's CDR3 is CSVERTSGTDEQLF. Written as DNA, the CDR3 is TGCAGCGTTGAACGGACTAGCGGGACGGATGAGCAGCTCTTC. The chain has TRBV29-1 and TRBJ2-1; 12 positions match TRBD2. Germline CDR1 SQVTM, CDR2 ANQGSEA. The CDR3 totals 14 residues.